These T cell receptor beta chains were read from a single sample in a study of blood T cell repertoires in COVID-19. Assay used: immunoSEQ multiplex PCR; TCRdb lists only in-frame clones, some missing. Counted here are about 160,000 clones, around 83% occurring once; the ten biggest clones make up 5% to 6%. Sample: peripheral blood. These receptors were taken from a woman in her 50s with COVID-19, enrolled during active disease. The CDR3 runs from the conserved cysteine through the conserved F or W. A D gene is named only where the DNA matches it firmly. Some rows mark clone size as missing; the rest say once, few, many or name a class of expanded clone.

d_gene: TRBD1; j_gene: TRBJ1-1; v_gene: TRBV30; abundance: .; CDR3nt: TGTGCCTGGAGTGCCGATGGGACAGCTAACACTGAAGCTTTCTTT; CDR3aa: CAWSADGTANTEAFF
d_gene: .; j_gene: TRBJ2-3; v_gene: TRBV25-1; abundance: .; CDR3nt: TGTGCCAGCAGTGATCCCCCCGTAGATACGCAGTATTTT; CDR3aa: CASSDPPVDTQYF
d_gene: .; j_gene: TRBJ2-2; v_gene: TRBV11-2; abundance: many; CDR3nt: TGTGCCAGCAGCTCACCGGGTTGGGTAGCTGGGACCGGGGAGCTGTTTTTT; CDR3aa: CASSSPGWVAGTGELFF
d_gene: TRBD1; j_gene: TRBJ2-6; v_gene: TRBV7-9; abundance: .; CDR3nt: TGTGCCAGCAGCGTAGGACAGGGGGGATCTGGGGCCAACGTCCTGACTTTC; CDR3aa: CASSVGQGGSGANVLTF
d_gene: TRBD2; j_gene: TRBJ2-1; v_gene: TRBV19; abundance: .; CDR3nt: TGTGCCAGTAGTATAGATGGGAGGGAATTCTCCTACAATGAGCAGTTCTTC; CDR3aa: CASSIDGREFSYNEQFF
d_gene: TRBD1; j_gene: TRBJ2-1; v_gene: TRBV18; abundance: .; CDR3nt: TGTGCCAGCTCACCGAGGACAGGGGATCACAATGAGCAGTTCTTC; CDR3aa: CASSPRTGDHNEQFF
d_gene: TRBD2; j_gene: TRBJ2-1; v_gene: TRBV20-1; abundance: .; CDR3nt: TGCAGTGCTAGTCCTAGCGGGGGGGCCTACAATGAGCAGTTCTTC; CDR3aa: CSASPSGGAYNEQFF
d_gene: TRBD2; j_gene: TRBJ2-1; v_gene: TRBV10-3; abundance: .; CDR3nt: TGTGCCAGCCATCCACCGGGGGGGGCGGATGAGCAGTTCTTC; CDR3aa: CASHPPGGADEQFF
d_gene: TRBD2; j_gene: TRBJ2-1; v_gene: TRBV9; abundance: .; CDR3nt: TGTGCCAGCAGCGTAGGTGCGGGGGTCAATGAGCAGTTCTTC; CDR3aa: CASSVGAGVNEQFF
d_gene: TRBD1; j_gene: TRBJ1-3; v_gene: TRBV3-1/TRBV3-2; abundance: .; CDR3nt: TGTGCCAGCGCGACAGGGAAAGGAGGAAACACCATATATTTT; CDR3aa: CASATGKGGNTIYF
d_gene: TRBD1; j_gene: TRBJ2-7; v_gene: TRBV4-3; abundance: once; CDR3nt: TGCGCCAGCAGCCGAAACGGACAGGGGTCATCCTACGAGCAGTACTTC; CDR3aa: CASSRNGQGSSYEQYF
d_gene: TRBD1; j_gene: TRBJ2-5; v_gene: TRBV5-1; abundance: .; CDR3nt: TGCGCCAGCAGCTTGACGAAGGGGGCCGAGACCCAGTACTTC; CDR3aa: CASSLTKGAETQYF
d_gene: TRBD2; j_gene: TRBJ2-7; v_gene: TRBV4-1; abundance: once; CDR3nt: TGCGCCAGCAGCCAAGCCACTAGCGGGGGGGCCTTCGAGCAGTACTTC; CDR3aa: CASSQATSGGAFEQYF
d_gene: .; j_gene: TRBJ1-4; v_gene: TRBV29-1; abundance: .; CDR3nt: TGCAGCGCTACAAATGAAAAACTGTTTTTT; CDR3aa: CSATNEKLFF
d_gene: TRBD2; j_gene: TRBJ2-1; v_gene: TRBV5-1; abundance: .; CDR3nt: TGCGCCAGCAGCTTGGAATCTAGCGGCAACAATGAGCAGTTCTTC; CDR3aa: CASSLESSGNNEQFF
d_gene: .; j_gene: TRBJ1-3; v_gene: TRBV6-1; abundance: once; CDR3nt: TGTGCCAGCACTAAGACTGGAAACACCATATATTTT; CDR3aa: CASTKTGNTIYF
d_gene: .; j_gene: TRBJ1-4; v_gene: TRBV7-9; abundance: .; CDR3nt: TGTGCCAGCAGCCCGCTGACAAGTGATAATGAAAAACTGTTTTTT; CDR3aa: CASSPLTSDNEKLFF
d_gene: .; j_gene: TRBJ1-4; v_gene: TRBV28; abundance: .; CDR3nt: TGTGCCAGCAGTTTATACCGCCGGGTTAATGAAAAACTGTTTTTT; CDR3aa: CASSLYRRVNEKLFF
d_gene: TRBD1; j_gene: TRBJ1-2; v_gene: TRBV6-1; abundance: .; CDR3nt: TGTGCCAGCAGTGAATACAGGGGGAGTCTATTTGGCTACACCTTC; CDR3aa: CASSEYRGSLFGYTF
d_gene: .; j_gene: TRBJ2-1; v_gene: TRBV7-2; abundance: .; CDR3nt: TGTGCCAGCAGCTTGGCCACTAGCCCCAATGAGCAGTTCTTC; CDR3aa: CASSLATSPNEQFF
d_gene: .; j_gene: TRBJ1-3; v_gene: TRBV4-2; abundance: once; CDR3nt: TGTGCCAGCAGCCAAGAGGGAGGTAGGACTGGAAACACCATATATTTT; CDR3aa: CASSQEGGRTGNTIYF
d_gene: .; j_gene: TRBJ1-1; v_gene: TRBV12-3/TRBV12-4; abundance: .; CDR3nt: TGTGCCAGCAGTCCCCAATACACTGAAGCTTTCTTT; CDR3aa: CASSPQYTEAFF
d_gene: .; j_gene: TRBJ1-6; v_gene: TRBV5-5; abundance: .; CDR3nt: TGTGCCAGCAGCTTGCAGGGACTTGTACCCTCCTATAATTCACCCCTCCACTTT; CDR3aa: CASSLQGLVPSYNSPLHF
d_gene: .; j_gene: TRBJ2-5; v_gene: TRBV28; abundance: .; CDR3nt: TGTGCCAGCAGTATCTACAGGGGAGGTCAAGAGACCCAGTACTTC; CDR3aa: CASSIYRGGQETQYF
d_gene: .; j_gene: TRBJ2-3; v_gene: TRBV4-3; abundance: once; CDR3nt: TGCGCCAGCAGCCTAAGGGGGTGGGATACGCAGTATTTT; CDR3aa: CASSLRGWDTQYF
d_gene: TRBD2; j_gene: TRBJ2-3; v_gene: TRBV7-2; abundance: .; CDR3nt: TGTGCCAGCAGCTTAGATTGGACTAGCGGGAGCACAGATACGCAGTATTTT; CDR3aa: CASSLDWTSGSTDTQYF
d_gene: .; j_gene: TRBJ1-3; v_gene: TRBV15; abundance: .; CDR3nt: TGTGCCACCAGCAGAGACAGGATCTCTGGAAACACCATATATTTT; CDR3aa: CATSRDRISGNTIYF
d_gene: TRBD1; j_gene: TRBJ1-1; v_gene: TRBV4-2; abundance: few; CDR3nt: TGTGCCAGCAGCCTCGGACAGGGGGGTGGGGACACTGAAGCTTTCTTT; CDR3aa: CASSLGQGGGDTEAFF
d_gene: TRBD1; j_gene: TRBJ2-7; v_gene: TRBV5-5; abundance: once; CDR3nt: TGTGCCAGCAGCGCCGACAGGGGTAGCTCCTACGAGCAGTACTTC; CDR3aa: CASSADRGSSYEQYF
d_gene: TRBD1; j_gene: TRBJ1-1; v_gene: TRBV5-6; abundance: .; CDR3nt: TGTGCCAGCAGCAGGGACAGGGGCACTGAAGCTTTCTTT; CDR3aa: CASSRDRGTEAFF
d_gene: .; j_gene: TRBJ1-5; v_gene: TRBV5-6; abundance: .; CDR3nt: TGTGCCAGCAGCTTGGCCGGTCACAATCAGCCCCAGCATTTT; CDR3aa: CASSLAGHNQPQHF
d_gene: .; j_gene: TRBJ1-5; v_gene: TRBV30; abundance: .; CDR3nt: TGTGCCTGGAGTGTAGGGCAGGGCGGTCAGCCCCAGCATTTT; CDR3aa: CAWSVGQGGQPQHF
d_gene: TRBD2; j_gene: TRBJ2-2; v_gene: TRBV7-2; abundance: once; CDR3nt: TGTGCCAGCAGCTTAGCGGGGGGGTCCTCCTGGGGCGGGGAGCTGTTTTTT; CDR3aa: CASSLAGGSSWGGELFF
d_gene: .; j_gene: TRBJ1-6; v_gene: TRBV18; abundance: .; CDR3nt: TGTGCCAGCTCACCGGACGCGGGACCTCTCCACTTT; CDR3aa: CASSPDAGPLHF
d_gene: .; j_gene: TRBJ1-2; v_gene: TRBV29-1; abundance: .; CDR3nt: TGCAGCGTTGAAGGGTACCACGACTCCTATGGCTACACCTTC; CDR3aa: CSVEGYHDSYGYTF
d_gene: TRBD1; j_gene: TRBJ2-3; v_gene: TRBV19; abundance: few; CDR3nt: TGTGCCAGTAGCCAAGGACAGGCAGATACGCAGTATTTT; CDR3aa: CASSQGQADTQYF
d_gene: TRBD1; j_gene: TRBJ1-5; v_gene: TRBV4-1; abundance: .; CDR3nt: TGCGCCAGCAGCCAAGATGACAGGGTGGTTCAGCCCCAGCATTTT; CDR3aa: CASSQDDRVVQPQHF
d_gene: .; j_gene: TRBJ2-7; v_gene: TRBV2; abundance: .; CDR3nt: TGTGCCAGCAGTGAAGCGATCAGCTACGAGCAGTACTTC; CDR3aa: CASSEAISYEQYF
d_gene: TRBD2; j_gene: TRBJ2-1; v_gene: TRBV7-2; abundance: .; CDR3nt: TGTGCCAGCAGGTCTAGCCCGGGACTAGCTATCTATGAGCAGTTCTTC; CDR3aa: CASRSSPGLAIYEQFF
d_gene: TRBD1; j_gene: TRBJ2-2; v_gene: TRBV27; abundance: .; CDR3nt: TGTGCCAGCAGAAACAGGGGGGCCGGGGAGCTGTTTTTT; CDR3aa: CASRNRGAGELFF
d_gene: TRBD1; j_gene: TRBJ2-7; v_gene: TRBV3-1/TRBV3-2; abundance: .; CDR3nt: TGTGCCAGCAGCCCCGACAGGGTTCGCTCCTACGAGCAGTACTTC; CDR3aa: CASSPDRVRSYEQYF
d_gene: TRBD1; j_gene: TRBJ1-4; v_gene: TRBV15; abundance: .; CDR3nt: TGTGCCACCAGCAAATCCCGGGACAGGGAAATCTGGGCTAATGAAAAACTGTTTTTT; CDR3aa: CATSKSRDREIWANEKLFF